This T cell receptor beta chain was recovered during a study of T-cell reconstitution after alpha-beta-depleted transplantation in children. This CDR3 region has 13 residues. Trimming stripped 5 bases from V and 9 bases from J, with 14 bases between. Per germline, CDR1 SGHNT and CDR2 YENEEA. Library preparation (for TCRbeta) was performed with unique molecular identifiers. TCRdb passed the PCR reads through MiXCR, listing each CDR3 protein once. Among about 500,000 distinct CDR3 sequences listed, about 33% were seen once. This clonotype was observed a handful of times. The chain is built from TRBV11-3 and TRBJ2-1; D is ambiguous. The sequence was obtained from a human donor who donated a stem cell graft to a child with aplastic anemia. Source: PBMCs from the stem cell graft donor, taken from the stem cell graft. The CDR3 DNA reads TGTGCCAGCAGCCTGGGGTCCGGCGTTGAGCAGTTCTTC. This gives the protein CASSLGSGVEQFF.